This TCR beta chain was recovered during a study of T-cell memory formation after mild COVID-19. In the study overall: Largely donor-specific sequence clusters came from a couple of donors.

TCR alpha and TCR beta cDNA libraries carrying sample barcodes and UMIs were produced by 5'RACE using constant-segment primers. MiXCR was run by TCRdb on the 5' RACE reads, yielding one entry per CDR3 protein. The sample contains almost 550,000 distinct CDR3 sequences, around 20% of which appear only once. Of note for this clonotype: No antigen is known for it.

The length of the CDR3 is 16 residues. Trimming left V 5 bases short and J 0 bases short, with 14 bases between. Germline assignment: CDR1 SGHVS and CDR2 FQNEAQ. General study findings and limits: CD4+ bias marked clones expanding day 15 to 37, unlike balanced contracting clones. In pre-infection memory, a portion of responding clones appeared, which suggested that cross-reactive memory joined.

The chain links TRBV7-8 to TRBJ1-3, with unresolved D. The TCR was taken from an adult woman who had mild COVID-19 (a few samples of this study predate the infection). Cell type and time point are not known. Sequences were obtained from PBMCs or a T cell subset sorted from them (not recorded which). The CDR3 region has the DNA TGTGCCAGCAGCCGCCGGACCGCGAGCTCTGGAAACACCATATATTTT. It codes for CASSRRTASSGNTIYF.